This T cell receptor beta chain was identified during a study of blood T cells in healthy people across ages. Germline CDR1 reads PRHDT; CDR2 reads FYEKMQ (reference sequence). The CDR3 length is 12 residues. There were at least 6 micrograms of total RNA extracted from every sample. This clonotype was recorded once. One junction end disagrees with the germline gene, perhaps due to a read error. It was with a sample-barcoded 5' primer and a J-beta primer mix that a second PCR of roughly 7 to 11 cycles was run. MiXCR, run by TCRdb on the 5' RACE reads, gives a single entry per CDR3 protein. The table lists 1.5 million to 2 million distinct CDR3 sequences, around 50% of them singletons.

Sequenced input: blood. This chain uses TRBV13 with TRBJ2-3, with no clear D. The TCR originated in a woman in her thirties or forties in good health. CDR3 nucleotides: TGTGCCAGCAGCCGAGGCACAGATACGCGGTATTTT. This gives the protein CASSRGTDTRYF. The whole variable domain, filled in from reference TRBV13 and TRBJ2-3, reads AAGVIQSPRHLIKEKRETATLKCYPIPRHDTVYWYQQGPGQDPQFLISFYEKMQSDKGSIPDRFSAQQFSDYHSELNMSSLELGDSALYFCASSRGTDTRYFGPGTRLTVL.